The table lists the clone carrying this T cell receptor beta chain with a few counts. This record belongs to a study of blood T cell repertoires in COVID-19. Overall study context: Sites across the United States, Italy and Spain contributed samples from acute and convalescent COVID-19. T cells, B-cell-depleted T cells, or PBMCs provided the cDNA or gDNA that served as material.

In the authors' workflow: How many nucleated cells were present was estimated from reference gene primer amplification. Libraries were prepared by immunoSEQ multiplex PCR; TCRdb keeps only in-frame clonotypes and omits some of them. The V and J calls and clone size come from that table; D and trimming were worked out from the DNA. The table shows 99,000 or so clones, with 85% occurring only once. V was cut by 5 bases and J by 7 bases, with 11 bases left in between. This CDR3 contains 12 residues. Sequenced input: peripheral blood. The source is a man aged 45-60 years with acute or convalescent COVID-19. V and J are TRBV6-7 and TRBJ1-1; D unclear. TRBV6-7 is labeled an ORF, and its function is uncertain. CDR3: CASSRLRSEAFF. For the CDR3, the DNA is TGTGCCAGCAGTCGACTACGTAGTGAAGCTTTCTTT.